These T cell receptor beta chains were read from a single sample in a study of CD8 T cells in Susac syndrome. Each CDR3 protein is one row after TCRdb ran MiXCR on the immunoSEQ multiplex PCR reads. The sample holds 150,000 to 200,000 distinct CDR3 sequences; approximately 94% are singletons and the top ten take about 0.093%. The source material was CD4+ T cells from PBMCs. The receptor set was obtained from a human donor with multiple sclerosis. Both conserved end residues are part of each CDR3. The D gene is left open where the match is weak. Not every row has a clone size; where given, it reads once, few, many or a size class.

v_gene: TRBV6-4; abundance: NA; j_gene: TRBJ2-2; len: 14; d_gene: NA; CDR3aa: CASSRTVNTGELFF; CDR3nt: TGTGCCAGCAGTAGGACGGTGAACACCGGGGAGCTGTTTTTT
v_gene: TRBV30; abundance: NA; j_gene: TRBJ2-1; len: 13; d_gene: TRBD1; CDR3aa: CAWSHQGAGEQFF; CDR3nt: TGTGCCTGGAGTCACCAGGGGGCCGGCGAGCAGTTCTTC
v_gene: TRBV29-1; abundance: NA; j_gene: TRBJ1-1; len: 11; d_gene: NA; CDR3aa: CSVDDNTEAFF; CDR3nt: TGCAGCGTTGACGATAACACTGAAGCTTTCTTT
v_gene: TRBV23-1; abundance: once; j_gene: TRBJ2-7; len: 13; d_gene: TRBD1; CDR3aa: CASSRTGDHEQYF; CDR3nt: TGCGCCAGCAGTCGGACAGGGGACCACGAGCAGTACTTC
v_gene: TRBV14; abundance: NA; j_gene: TRBJ2-3; len: 16; d_gene: NA; CDR3aa: CASSQYLDYEVDTQYF; CDR3nt: TGTGCCAGCAGCCAATACCTCGACTATGAAGTCGATACGCAGTATTTT
v_gene: TRBV4-2; abundance: NA; j_gene: TRBJ2-1; len: 15; d_gene: TRBD2; CDR3aa: CASSQVPGLADEQFF; CDR3nt: TGTGCCAGCAGCCAGGTACCGGGACTAGCAGATGAGCAGTTCTTC
v_gene: TRBV6-5; abundance: once; j_gene: TRBJ2-6; len: 16; d_gene: NA; CDR3aa: CASSYSGSSGANVLTF; CDR3nt: TGTGCCAGCAGTTACTCGGGAAGCTCTGGGGCCAACGTCCTGACTTTC
v_gene: TRBV9; abundance: once; j_gene: TRBJ2-7; len: 12; d_gene: NA; CDR3aa: CASSPGDGEQYF; CDR3nt: TGTGCCAGCAGCCCTGGAGACGGCGAGCAGTACTTC
v_gene: TRBV7-9; abundance: NA; j_gene: TRBJ2-3; len: 14; d_gene: NA; CDR3aa: CASSSSVFTDTQYF; CDR3nt: TGTGCCAGCAGCTCCTCTGTATTCACAGATACGCAGTATTTT
v_gene: TRBV30; abundance: NA; j_gene: TRBJ2-1; len: 15; d_gene: TRBD2; CDR3aa: CAWSGGGASHNEQFF; CDR3nt: TGTGCCTGGAGTGGCGGGGGGGCCTCCCACAATGAGCAGTTCTTC
v_gene: TRBV12-3/TRBV12-4; abundance: NA; j_gene: TRBJ2-1; len: 12; d_gene: NA; CDR3aa: CASSLGHYEQFF; CDR3nt: TGTGCCAGCAGTTTAGGGCACTATGAGCAGTTCTTC
v_gene: TRBV28; abundance: NA; j_gene: TRBJ2-7; len: 13; d_gene: NA; CDR3aa: CASSLQNSYEQYF; CDR3nt: TGTGCCAGCAGTTTACAGAACTCCTACGAGCAGTACTTC
v_gene: TRBV29-1; abundance: NA; j_gene: TRBJ2-7; len: 12; d_gene: TRBD1; CDR3aa: CSGWDSPYEQYF; CDR3nt: TGCAGCGGGTGGGACAGTCCCTACGAGCAGTACTTC
v_gene: TRBV24-1; abundance: once; j_gene: TRBJ1-5; len: 16; d_gene: NA; CDR3aa: CATSDPTRGGNQPQHF; CDR3nt: TGTGCCACCAGTGACCCGACAAGAGGTGGCAATCAGCCCCAGCATTTT
v_gene: TRBV24-1; abundance: NA; j_gene: TRBJ2-7; len: 12; d_gene: NA; CDR3aa: CATSDLPYEQYF; CDR3nt: TGTGCCACCAGTGATTTGCCTTACGAGCAGTACTTC
v_gene: TRBV29-1; abundance: NA; j_gene: TRBJ2-5; len: 14; d_gene: NA; CDR3aa: CSVLGLGGGETQYF; CDR3nt: TGCAGCGTCCTCGGACTTGGAGGAGGAGAGACCCAGTACTTC
v_gene: TRBV7-2; abundance: NA; j_gene: TRBJ2-5; len: 15; d_gene: NA; CDR3aa: CASSSQEGPEETQYF; CDR3nt: TGTGCCAGCAGCTCCCAGGAGGGGCCCGAAGAGACCCAGTACTTC
v_gene: TRBV9; abundance: NA; j_gene: TRBJ2-2; len: 14; d_gene: NA; CDR3aa: CASSRDANTGELFF; CDR3nt: TGTGCCAGCAGCCGGGACGCGAACACCGGGGAGCTGTTTTTT
v_gene: TRBV7-3; abundance: NA; j_gene: TRBJ2-3; len: 14; d_gene: NA; CDR3aa: CASREQGGTDTQYF; CDR3nt: TGTGCCAGCAGAGAACAGGGTGGCACAGATACGCAGTATTTT
v_gene: TRBV9; abundance: NA; j_gene: TRBJ2-2; len: 16; d_gene: NA; CDR3aa: CASSVDAGLRTGELFF; CDR3nt: TGTGCCAGCAGCGTAGATGCAGGGCTGAGAACCGGGGAGCTGTTTTTT
v_gene: TRBV20-1; abundance: once; j_gene: TRBJ1-2; len: 17; d_gene: TRBD1; CDR3aa: CSAEGQVGSSSGLGYTF; CDR3nt: TGCAGTGCTGAAGGACAGGTTGGGTCATCTAGCGGTTTAGGCTACACCTTC
v_gene: TRBV5-1; abundance: once; j_gene: TRBJ2-5; len: 16; d_gene: TRBD2; CDR3aa: CASSPGLAGGPETQYF; CDR3nt: TGCGCCAGCAGCCCAGGACTAGCGGGGGGGCCGGAGACCCAGTACTTC
v_gene: TRBV18; abundance: NA; j_gene: TRBJ2-5; len: 16; d_gene: NA; CDR3aa: CASSPFTATGQETQYF; CDR3nt: TGTGCCAGCTCACCCTTTACAGCGACAGGCCAAGAGACCCAGTACTTC
v_gene: TRBV27; abundance: NA; j_gene: TRBJ2-1; len: 15; d_gene: TRBD1; CDR3aa: CASSLIGQGYDEQFF; CDR3nt: TGTGCCAGCAGTTTAATTGGACAGGGTTATGATGAGCAGTTCTTC
v_gene: TRBV29-1; abundance: NA; j_gene: TRBJ2-7; len: 13; d_gene: NA; CDR3aa: CSATEGLGLEQYF; CDR3nt: TGCAGCGCCACGGAGGGACTCGGGCTCGAGCAGTACTTC
v_gene: TRBV20-1; abundance: once; j_gene: TRBJ2-5; len: 15; d_gene: NA; CDR3aa: CSARPTRPYQETQYF; CDR3nt: TGCAGTGCTAGACCCACGCGGCCGTACCAAGAGACCCAGTACTTC
v_gene: TRBV9; abundance: NA; j_gene: TRBJ2-1; len: 15; d_gene: NA; CDR3aa: CASSVGRVADNEQFF; CDR3nt: TGTGCCAGCAGCGTAGGACGAGTGGCAGACAATGAGCAGTTCTTC
v_gene: TRBV27; abundance: NA; j_gene: TRBJ2-6; len: 18; d_gene: NA; CDR3aa: CASSSLGGYGSGANVLTF; CDR3nt: TGTGCCAGCAGTTCGCTTGGGGGGTATGGCTCTGGGGCCAACGTCCTGACTTTC
v_gene: TRBV30; abundance: NA; j_gene: TRBJ1-5; len: 14; d_gene: NA; CDR3aa: CAWSVRSSDQPQHF; CDR3nt: TGTGCCTGGAGTGTAAGGTCATCCGATCAGCCCCAGCATTTT
v_gene: TRBV7-8; abundance: NA; j_gene: TRBJ2-3; len: 16; d_gene: NA; CDR3aa: CASSLVWTSRTDTQYF; CDR3nt: TGTGCCAGCAGCTTAGTGTGGACATCCCGGACAGATACGCAGTATTTT
v_gene: TRBV5-1; abundance: once; j_gene: TRBJ2-7; len: 14; d_gene: NA; CDR3aa: CASSLTTGSYEQYF; CDR3nt: TGCGCCAGCAGCTTGACGACAGGTTCCTACGAGCAGTACTTC
v_gene: TRBV5-4; abundance: NA; j_gene: TRBJ1-1; len: 14; d_gene: NA; CDR3aa: CASSLDRVNTEAFF; CDR3nt: TGTGCCAGCAGCTTGGACAGGGTGAACACTGAAGCTTTCTTT
v_gene: TRBV5-4; abundance: NA; j_gene: TRBJ1-6; len: 15; d_gene: NA; CDR3aa: CASSLGVRKGSPLHF; CDR3nt: TGTGCCAGCAGCTTGGGTGTGAGGAAAGGTTCACCCCTCCACTTT
v_gene: TRBV6-2/TRBV6-3; abundance: NA; j_gene: TRBJ1-1; len: 14; d_gene: TRBD1; CDR3aa: CASSYGTAVTEAFF; CDR3nt: TGTGCCAGCAGTTACGGGACAGCTGTCACTGAAGCTTTCTTT
v_gene: TRBV20-1; abundance: NA; j_gene: TRBJ2-1; len: 12; d_gene: NA; CDR3aa: CSARQGGYVQFF; CDR3nt: TGCAGTGCTAGACAGGGGGGATATGTGCAGTTCTTC
v_gene: TRBV28; abundance: NA; j_gene: TRBJ1-1; len: 13; d_gene: NA; CDR3aa: CASSYMRSTEAFF; CDR3nt: TGTGCCAGCAGTTATATGCGGAGCACTGAAGCTTTCTTT
v_gene: TRBV30; abundance: NA; j_gene: TRBJ2-5; len: 13; d_gene: NA; CDR3aa: CAWSGVSQETQYF; CDR3nt: TGTGCCTGGAGCGGAGTTTCGCAAGAGACCCAGTACTTC
v_gene: TRBV10-3; abundance: NA; j_gene: TRBJ2-1; len: 15; d_gene: TRBD2; CDR3aa: CAISERQTSGNEQFF; CDR3nt: TGTGCCATCAGTGAGAGACAGACTAGCGGGAATGAGCAGTTCTTC
v_gene: TRBV15; abundance: NA; j_gene: TRBJ1-2; len: 12; d_gene: NA; CDR3aa: CATSRSHYGYTF; CDR3nt: TGTGCCACCAGCAGAAGTCACTATGGCTACACCTTC
v_gene: TRBV10-2; abundance: once; j_gene: TRBJ2-1; len: 18; d_gene: TRBD2; CDR3aa: CASSDHLASGGSAHEQFF; CDR3nt: TGCGCCAGCAGTGATCACTTGGCTAGCGGGGGGTCTGCCCATGAGCAGTTCTTC
v_gene: TRBV29-1; abundance: NA; j_gene: TRBJ2-7; len: 15; d_gene: TRBD1; CDR3aa: CSVPSGTGFTYEQYF; CDR3nt: TGCAGCGTGCCATCCGGGACAGGATTCACCTACGAGCAGTACTTC
v_gene: TRBV12-3/TRBV12-4; abundance: NA; j_gene: TRBJ2-3; len: 12; d_gene: NA; CDR3aa: CASSLQADTQYF; CDR3nt: TGTGCCAGCAGTTTACAGGCAGATACGCAGTATTTT
v_gene: TRBV5-1; abundance: once; j_gene: TRBJ2-1; len: 12; d_gene: NA; CDR3aa: CASRSTGNEQFF; CDR3nt: TGCGCCAGCAGAAGTACAGGCAATGAGCAGTTCTTC
v_gene: TRBV29-1; abundance: NA; j_gene: TRBJ1-1; len: 10; d_gene: NA; CDR3aa: CSVKNTEAFF; CDR3nt: TGCAGCGTAAAGAACACTGAAGCTTTCTTT
v_gene: TRBV20-1; abundance: NA; j_gene: TRBJ1-6; len: 14; d_gene: NA; CDR3aa: CSARQGRGNSPLHF; CDR3nt: TGCAGTGCTAGACAGGGGAGGGGTAATTCACCCCTCCACTTT
v_gene: TRBV30; abundance: NA; j_gene: TRBJ1-6; len: 13; d_gene: NA; CDR3aa: CAWESSYNSPLHF; CDR3nt: TGTGCCTGGGAGAGCTCCTATAATTCACCCCTCCACTTT
v_gene: TRBV5-1; abundance: NA; j_gene: TRBJ2-7; len: 13; d_gene: TRBD1; CDR3aa: CASGQGPSYEQYF; CDR3nt: TGCGCCAGCGGACAGGGGCCCTCCTACGAGCAGTACTTC
v_gene: TRBV6-5; abundance: NA; j_gene: TRBJ1-1; len: 14; d_gene: NA; CDR3aa: CASSPVRANTEAFF; CDR3nt: TGTGCCAGCAGCCCGGTCCGAGCAAACACTGAAGCTTTCTTT
v_gene: TRBV30; abundance: NA; j_gene: TRBJ2-7; len: 11; d_gene: NA; CDR3aa: CAWGGSYEQYF; CDR3nt: TGTGCCTGGGGGGGATCCTACGAGCAGTACTTC
v_gene: TRBV5-6; abundance: NA; j_gene: TRBJ1-1; len: 14; d_gene: NA; CDR3aa: CASTRPLQRTEAFF; CDR3nt: TGTGCCAGCACCCGACCCCTACAACGTACTGAAGCTTTCTTT
v_gene: TRBV28; abundance: NA; j_gene: TRBJ2-5; len: 15; d_gene: NA; CDR3aa: CASSFGGAHQETQYF; CDR3nt: TGTGCCAGCAGTTTCGGCGGGGCCCACCAAGAGACCCAGTACTTC
v_gene: TRBV28; abundance: NA; j_gene: TRBJ2-4; len: 13; d_gene: NA; CDR3aa: CASRDRQKNIQYF; CDR3nt: TGTGCCAGCAGGGACAGACAGAAAAACATTCAGTACTTC
v_gene: TRBV30; abundance: NA; j_gene: TRBJ2-3; len: 18; d_gene: NA; CDR3aa: CAWSPPQFSRTRTDTQYF; CDR3nt: TGTGCCTGGAGTCCCCCCCAATTTTCCCGCACACGCACAGATACGCAGTATTTT
v_gene: TRBV28; abundance: once; j_gene: TRBJ2-7; len: 15; d_gene: NA; CDR3aa: CASSLTGSGSYEQYF; CDR3nt: TGTGCCAGCAGTTTAACAGGGTCGGGGTCCTACGAGCAGTACTTC
v_gene: TRBV16; abundance: once; j_gene: TRBJ2-7; len: 13; d_gene: NA; CDR3aa: CASSQSGPYEQYF; CDR3nt: TGTGCCAGCAGCCAATCAGGGCCCTACGAGCAGTACTTC